Detailed here is one T cell receptor beta chain. The antigen is unknown. Measured with immunoSEQ multiplex PCR; TCRdb has only the in-frame clones, and not every one. The table has just under 65,000 clones, 95% to 98% seen once. The data are from a study of Tregs in tolerant kidney transplant recipients. Study-wide results and caveats: Nucleotide sequences could not be compared across some patients' samples due to primer changes.

The germline CDR1 and CDR2 sequences are SGHRS and YFSETQ. V was clipped by 4 bases and J by 0 bases; unmatched bases: 4. The CDR3 loop spans 15 amino acids. The source of this sequence is a human donor who received a combined kidney and bone marrow transplant. V and J are TRBV5-1 and TRBJ1-5; 7 nucleotides agree with TRBD1. This specimen was Tregs from blood, taken before the transplant. As DNA, the CDR3 is TGCGCCAGCAGCCGGACAGGTGATAGCAATCAGCCCCAGCATTTT. It specifies CASSRTGDSNQPQHF. Based on the CDR3 plus reference TRBV5-1 and TRBJ1-5, the full variable domain is KAGVTQTPRYLIKTRGQQVTLSCSPISGHRSVSWYQQTPGQGLQFLFEYFSETQRNKGNFPGRFSGRQFSNSRSEMNVSTLELGDSALYLCASSRTGDSNQPQHFGDGTRLSIL.